The 6 T cell receptor beta chains below all came from one sample that was sequenced in a study of T cells in localized non-small cell lung cancer. The protocol was immunoSEQ multiplex PCR, while the TCRdb copy is restricted to in-frame clones and leaves out a portion. The sample consists of about 25,000 clones, more than 85% of them appearing once. The source was peripheral blood, collected before any cancer treatment. These receptors all stem from a woman aged 40 to 75 with stage I lung adenocarcinoma.

This sequence joins TRBV6-1 and TRBJ1-2; possible D gene TRBD1, 5 bases. The ends were cut back, 4 bases at V and 5 bases at J, with 11 bases in the middle. The CDR3 has 13 residues. Germline CDR1 and CDR2: MNHNS and SASEGT. CDR3 bases: TGTGCCAGCAGTGCTCAGGGCAGGTATGGCTACACCTTC. Encoded protein: CASSAQGRYGYTF.

The chain joins TRBV11-2 to TRBJ2-7; D is ambiguous. V shed 6 bases and J shed 3 bases, with 9 bases lying between them. CDR1 and CDR2 (germline): SGHAT, FQNNGV. The CDR3 runs to 12 residues. The CDR3 loop reads CASRSDVYEQYF. In nucleotides, the CDR3 is TGTGCCAGCAGGTCGGACGTCTACGAGCAGTACTTC.

The V and J genes are TRBV2 and TRBJ2-3; 7 bases match TRBD2. The germline CDR1 and CDR2 sequences are SNHLY and FYNNEI. The CDR3 covers 13 residues. The trim removed 7 bases at V and 9 bases at J, leaving 10 bases unmatched. The CDR3 protein is CASIPQTGGTQYF. The CDR3 coding sequence is TGTGCCAGCATACCCCAAACGGGAGGAACGCAGTATTTT.

This clone was recorded only once. The chain couples TRBV5-1 to TRBJ2-2, with 9 bases lining up with TRBD1. CDR3 length equals 15 residues. The V segment lost 4 bases and the J segment 2 bases; nucleotides outside the gene matches: 3. Germline-derived CDR1 and CDR2 are SGHRS and YFSETQ. CDR3: CASSLQGANTGELFF. The CDR3 DNA is TGCGCCAGCAGCCTACAGGGGGCTAACACCGGGGAGCTGTTTTTT.

This chain links TRBV7-4 with TRBJ1-4; D unresolved. Germline loops: CDR1 SGHVT, CDR2 SQSDAQ. The V and J ends lost 2 bases and 8 bases respectively, with 18 bases between them. CDR3 size: 16 residues. Written as DNA, the CDR3 is TGTGCCAGCAGCTTAAGTTTAGGATGGAGGAGCGAAAAACTGTTTTTT. Translating gives CASSLSLGWRSEKLFF.

The chain couples TRBV18 to TRBJ2-7; D possibly corresponds to TRBD1 (5 bases). V was cut by 5 bases and J by 3 bases, with 14 bases left in between. Germline V gives CDR1 KGHSH, CDR2 LQKENI. The CDR3 runs to 14 residues. Written as DNA, the CDR3 is TGTGCCAGCTCAGCAGACAGTACCTTCTACGAGCAGTACTTC. It yields the protein CASSADSTFYEQYF. The full variable domain, completed using reference TRBV18 and TRBJ2-7, is NAGVMQNPRHLVRRRGQEARLRCSPMKGHSHVYWYRQLPEEGLKFMVYLQKENIIDESGMPKERFSAEFPKEGPSILRIQQVVRGDSAAYFCASSADSTFYEQYFGPGTRLTVT.